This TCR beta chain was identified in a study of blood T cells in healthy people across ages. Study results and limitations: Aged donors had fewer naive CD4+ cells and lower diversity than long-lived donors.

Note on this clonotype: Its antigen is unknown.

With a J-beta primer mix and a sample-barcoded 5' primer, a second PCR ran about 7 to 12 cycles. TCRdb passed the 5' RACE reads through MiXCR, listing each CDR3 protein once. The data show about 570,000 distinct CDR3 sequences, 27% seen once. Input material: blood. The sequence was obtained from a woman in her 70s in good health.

CDR3: CASSKAWTRQPCGEQYF. CDR3 nucleotides: TGTGCCAGCAGCAAAGCCTGGACAAGACAGCCCTGCGGCGAGCAGTACTTC. The V gene is TRBV21-1, the J gene TRBJ2-7; the D call in the table, TRBD1, was not verified against the DNA. TRBV21-1 is shown as a pseudogene. The CDR3 totals 17 residues.